In its sample, the clone carrying this T cell receptor (beta chain) was seen once. Sequenced by immunoSEQ multiplex PCR; TCRdb stores in-frame clones only, minus some. Of over 200,000 clones listed, 80% to 90% are singletons. The CDR3 loop spans 12 amino acids. V was clipped by 4 bases and J by 4 bases, with 7 bases between them. Germline V lookup: CDR1 MNHEY, CDR2 SVGEGT. The data originate from a study of blood T cell repertoires in COVID-19. The sample was peripheral blood. The V and J genes are TRBV6-2 or TRBV6-3 and TRBJ1-1; D ambiguous. This clonotype was obtained from a man aged 45-65 years with COVID-19, enrolled during active disease. The CDR3 loop is CASSFSVTEAFF. As DNA, the CDR3 is TGTGCCAGCAGTTTCAGTGTCACTGAAGCTTTCTTT.